Reported below is one T cell receptor beta chain. No antigen is known for it. Treatment meaning: oral pan-JAK inhibitor, 5-10 mg twice daily. Lesional scalp punch biopsies and peripheral blood came from alopecia areata patients. The data derive from a study of CD8+ T cells in alopecia areata. Across the study: Treatment comprised oral tofacitinib, 5 to 10 mg twice daily, in treated patients. Study-wide points: It was less clear whether patients shared TCRs than it was in mice, possibly because of HLA. Tofacitinib significantly decreased scalp clonality and expanded CD8+ clones among top 100.

RNA extraction and reverse transcription yielded cDNA as sequencing template. The table came from immunoSEQ multiplex PCR; TCRdb's copy has only in-frame clones and leaves some out. The sample includes about 3,900 clones, roughly 71% of them seen just once. The specimen was skin, collected at week 24, from a patient treated with tofacitinib. The sequence came from a human donor with alopecia areata.

CDR3 nucleotide sequence: TGTGCCAGCAGCGCTAAGGGACAGGGGGCCCCCGGGGAGCTGTTTTTT. Residues: CASSAKGQGAPGELFF. The V gene is TRBV7-8, the J gene TRBJ2-2, with 12 bases matching TRBD1. The CDR3 sequence is 16 residues long. V gave up 5 bases and J gave up 6 bases; unmatched junction bases: 7. Germline V lookup: CDR1 SGHVS, CDR2 FQNEAQ.